This T cell receptor beta chain appears in the sequencing data of a study of cytomegalovirus exposure and HLA in healthy donors. As for the study in general: Per a later analysis, the roughly 690 first-cohort and 110 or so validation repertoires shared one platform. Study-level points and caveats: CMV antigen specificity of three CMV-associated chains was confirmed in vitro. Both high specificity and high sensitivity reportedly marked the classifier's diagnosis of cytomegalovirus status. The authors enumerated some 160 TCR beta chains as linked to cytomegalovirus.

Profiled with immunoSEQ multiplex PCR; TCRdb holds only in-frame clones, not every one. The sample shows around 150,000 clones, roughly nine tenths of them seen only once. Notes on this clone: Antigen unknown.

Trimming took 3 bases from V and 6 from J; bases not matched to a gene: 2. CDR3 length equals 14 residues. Germline V gives CDR1 KGHSH, CDR2 LQKENI. The TCR was taken from a woman between 18 and 29 years old in good health and CMV-seropositive. V usage is TRBV18 and J usage is TRBJ1-5, with 10 bases matching TRBD1. The source material was PBMCs. The CDR3 sequence is CASSPDRGVQPQHF. For the CDR3, the DNA is TGTGCCAGCTCACCGGACAGGGGGGTTCAGCCCCAGCATTTT. Full variable domain (missing parts from reference TRBV18 and TRBJ1-5): NAGVMQNPRHLVRRRGQEARLRCSPMKGHSHVYWYRQLPEEGLKFMVYLQKENIIDESGMPKERFSAEFPKEGPSILRIQQVVRGDSAAYFCASSPDRGVQPQHFGDGTRLSIL.